A selection of T cell receptor beta chains follows, all from one sample in a study of CD8+ T cells in alopecia areata. TCRdb keeps only in-frame clones here, not all; method: immunoSEQ multiplex PCR. The sample carries 150,000 to 200,000 clones, roughly 65% recorded once. Sequencing used CD4+ T cells sorted from blood, obtained at week 4, from a patient treated with tofacitinib. The receptor source for this set is a human donor with alopecia areata. Each CDR3 is given with its conserved first and last residue. Each record gives: V gene, J gene, CDR3 protein.

>TRBV10-1|TRBJ2-1
CASRDQTGFVYNEQFF
>TRBV5-1|TRBJ1-4
CASSAHGATNEKLFF
>TRBV6-5|TRBJ2-5
CASSRWETQYF
>TRBV30|TRBJ2-5
CAWSTTAGGLETQYF
>TRBV29-1|TRBJ2-7
CSVDQGHYEQYF
>TRBV29-1|TRBJ2-1
CSVKSAANEQFF
>TRBV2|TRBJ1-5
CASSDDPGTGGWSNQPQHF
>TRBV9|TRBJ2-6
CASSAGTGVGANVLTF
>TRBV2|TRBJ2-5
CASSEQTTGTQYF
>TRBV6-5|TRBJ1-2
CASAGRGVNYGYTF
>TRBV2|TRBJ2-7
CASSQTGLSYEQYF
>TRBV25-1|TRBJ2-7
CASSEWTGGFSEQYF
>TRBV6-1|TRBJ2-7
CASSEYEQYF
>TRBV7-9|TRBJ2-1
CASSGSEGQFF
>TRBV10-3|TRBJ2-7
CAISESSGAHSYEQYF
>TRBV9|TRBJ1-6
CASSGWGRDNSPLHF
>TRBV11-3|TRBJ2-5
CASSLNPGGAGTQYF